The sequence of this T cell receptor beta chain was determined in a study of T cells in Graves' hyperthyroidism and ophthalmopathy. This clonotype was recorded a few times. Newly diagnosed patients aged 18 to 65 had hyperthyroidism of under 2 months' duration. Source material for PBMCs was around 10 ml fresh peripheral blood. Per germline, CDR1 MNHEY and CDR2 SVGAGI. The germline V and J ends were trimmed by 6 bases and 3 bases, with 23 bases remaining between them. The CDR3 loop spans 17 amino acids. TCR beta CDR3 regions were amplified from RNA. First-round RT-PCR targeting the TCR CDR3 was performed with the HTBI primer set. TCRdb re-derived calls from the multiplex PCR reads in MiXCR, one entry per CDR3 protein. This sample carries about 700,000 distinct CDR3 sequences, around 15% of them seen once, and the ten largest clones take more than 8.5%.

The sample taken for sequencing was blood. The sequence came from a woman aged 18-29 years with Graves' hyperthyroidism. V usage is TRBV6-5 and J usage is TRBJ1-2; maybe TRBD1 (6 bases). The CDR3 coding sequence is TGTGCCAGCAGCTACAGTCAACAGGGAGGGGAGGACTATGGCTACACCTTC. The encoded protein is CASSYSQQGGEDYGYTF.